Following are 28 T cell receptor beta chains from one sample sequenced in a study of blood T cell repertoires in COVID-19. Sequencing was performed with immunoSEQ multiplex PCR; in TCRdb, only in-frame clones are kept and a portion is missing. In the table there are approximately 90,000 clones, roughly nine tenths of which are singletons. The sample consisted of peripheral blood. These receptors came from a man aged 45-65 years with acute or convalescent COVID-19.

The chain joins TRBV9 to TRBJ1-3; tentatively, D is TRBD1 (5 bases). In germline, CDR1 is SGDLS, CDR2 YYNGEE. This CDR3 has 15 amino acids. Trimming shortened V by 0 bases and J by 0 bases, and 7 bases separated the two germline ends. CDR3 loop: CASSVAGISGNTIYF. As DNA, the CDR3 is TGTGCCAGCAGCGTAGCAGGGATCTCTGGAAACACCATATATTTT. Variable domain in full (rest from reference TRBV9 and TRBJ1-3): DSGVTQTPKHLITATGQRVTLRCSPRSGDLSVYWYQQSLDQGLQFLIQYYNGEERAKGNILERFSAQQFPDLHSELNLSSLELGDSALYFCASSVAGISGNTIYFGEGSWLTVV.

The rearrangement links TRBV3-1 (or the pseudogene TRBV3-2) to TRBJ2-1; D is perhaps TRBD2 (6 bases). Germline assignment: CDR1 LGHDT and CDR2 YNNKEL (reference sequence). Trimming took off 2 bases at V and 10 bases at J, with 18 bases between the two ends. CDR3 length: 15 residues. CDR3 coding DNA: TGTGCCAGCAGCCAACCCGGGGGAGCGAACCGGGAGCAGTTCTTC. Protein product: CASSQPGGANREQFF.

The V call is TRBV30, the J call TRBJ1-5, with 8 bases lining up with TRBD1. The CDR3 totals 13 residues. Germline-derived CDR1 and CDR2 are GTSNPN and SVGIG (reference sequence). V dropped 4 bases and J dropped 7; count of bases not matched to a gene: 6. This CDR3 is CAWNGQGRQPQHF. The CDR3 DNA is TGTGCCTGGAATGGACAGGGCAGACAGCCCCAGCATTTT.

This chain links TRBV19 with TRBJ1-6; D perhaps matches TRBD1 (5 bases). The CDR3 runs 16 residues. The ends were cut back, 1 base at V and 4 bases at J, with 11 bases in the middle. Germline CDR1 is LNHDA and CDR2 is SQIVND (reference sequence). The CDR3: CASSIGLGTYNSPLHF. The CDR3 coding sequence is TGTGCCAGTAGTATAGGTTTAGGGACTTATAATTCACCCCTCCACTTT.

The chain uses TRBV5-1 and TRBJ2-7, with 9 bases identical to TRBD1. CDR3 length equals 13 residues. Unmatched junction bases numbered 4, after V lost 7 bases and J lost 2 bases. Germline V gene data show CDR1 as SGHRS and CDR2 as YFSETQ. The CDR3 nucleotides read TGCGCCAGCGAGGGACAGGGCCCCTACGAGCAGTACTTC. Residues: CASEGQGPYEQYF.

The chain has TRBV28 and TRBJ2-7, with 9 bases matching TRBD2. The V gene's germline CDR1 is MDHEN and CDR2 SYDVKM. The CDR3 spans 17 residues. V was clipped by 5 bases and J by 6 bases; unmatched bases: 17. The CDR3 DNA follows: TGTGCCAGCAGTCAGGGACAGCCGGGACTAGCCGGTTTCGAGCAGTACGTC. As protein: CASSQGQPGLAGFEQYV.

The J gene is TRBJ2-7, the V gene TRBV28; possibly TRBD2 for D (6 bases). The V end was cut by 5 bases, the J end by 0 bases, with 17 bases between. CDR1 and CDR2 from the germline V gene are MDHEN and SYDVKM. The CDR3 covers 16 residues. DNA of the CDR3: TGTGCCAGCAGTCCCCCGGGGCAGACTAGCTCCTACGAGCAGTACGTC. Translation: CASSPPGQTSSYEQYV.

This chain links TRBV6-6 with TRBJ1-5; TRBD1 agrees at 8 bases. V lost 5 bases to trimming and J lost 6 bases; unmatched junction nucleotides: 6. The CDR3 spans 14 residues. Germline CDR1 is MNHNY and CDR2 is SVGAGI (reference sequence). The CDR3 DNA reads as TGTGCCAGCAGTCTACAGGGGGTTGGTCAGCCCCAGCATTTT. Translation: CASSLQGVGQPQHF.

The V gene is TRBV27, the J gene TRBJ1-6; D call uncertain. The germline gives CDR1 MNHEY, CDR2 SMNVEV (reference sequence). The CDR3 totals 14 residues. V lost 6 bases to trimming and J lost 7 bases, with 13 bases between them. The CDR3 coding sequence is TGTGCCAGCAGGGTTGGCTCCACAAATTCACCCCTCCACTTT. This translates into CASRVGSTNSPLHF.

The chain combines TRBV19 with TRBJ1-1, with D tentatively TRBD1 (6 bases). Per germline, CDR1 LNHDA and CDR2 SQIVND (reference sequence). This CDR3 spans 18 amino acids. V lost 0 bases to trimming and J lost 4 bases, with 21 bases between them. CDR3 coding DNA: TGTGCCAGTAGTATAGATCTATCCAGGGGATTGAGGAGCACTGAAGCTTTCTTT. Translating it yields CASSIDLSRGLRSTEAFF.

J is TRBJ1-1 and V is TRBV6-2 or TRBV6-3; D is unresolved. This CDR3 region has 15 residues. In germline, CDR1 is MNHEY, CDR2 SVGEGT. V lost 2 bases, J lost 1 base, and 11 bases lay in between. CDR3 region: CASSYEEVGNTEAFF. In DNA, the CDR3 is TGTGCCAGCAGTTACGAGGAGGTTGGGAACACTGAAGCTTTCTTT.

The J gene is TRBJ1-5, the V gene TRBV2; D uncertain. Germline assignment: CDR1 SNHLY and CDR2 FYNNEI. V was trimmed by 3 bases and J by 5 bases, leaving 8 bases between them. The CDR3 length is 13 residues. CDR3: CASSEFRYQPQHF. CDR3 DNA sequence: TGTGCCAGCAGTGAGTTCAGGTATCAGCCCCAGCATTTT.

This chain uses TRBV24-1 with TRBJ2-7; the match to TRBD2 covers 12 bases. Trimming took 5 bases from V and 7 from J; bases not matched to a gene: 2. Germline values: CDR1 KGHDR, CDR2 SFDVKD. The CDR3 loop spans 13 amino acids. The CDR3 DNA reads TGTGCCACCAGTGTCCTAGCGGGGGGGGAGCAGTACTTC. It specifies CATSVLAGGEQYF.

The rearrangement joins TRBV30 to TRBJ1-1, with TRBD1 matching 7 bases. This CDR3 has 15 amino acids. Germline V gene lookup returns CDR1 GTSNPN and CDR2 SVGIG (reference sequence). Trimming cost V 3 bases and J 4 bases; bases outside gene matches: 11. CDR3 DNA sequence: TGTGCCTGGAGCGAAGGGGAACAGGGGAGCACTGAAGCTTTCTTT. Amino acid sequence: CAWSEGEQGSTEAFF.

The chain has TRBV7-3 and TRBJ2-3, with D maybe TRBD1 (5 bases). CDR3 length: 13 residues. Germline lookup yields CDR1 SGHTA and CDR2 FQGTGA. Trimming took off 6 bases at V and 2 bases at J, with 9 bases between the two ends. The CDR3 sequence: CASSSTVTDTQYF. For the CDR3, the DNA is TGTGCCAGCAGTTCGACAGTCACAGATACGCAGTATTTT. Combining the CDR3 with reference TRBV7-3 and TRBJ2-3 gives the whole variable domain GAGVSQTPSNKVTEKGKYVELRCDPISGHTALYWYRQSLGQGPEFLIYFQGTGAADDSGLPNDRFFAVRPEGSVSTLKIQRTERGDSAVYLCASSSTVTDTQYFGPGTRLTVL.

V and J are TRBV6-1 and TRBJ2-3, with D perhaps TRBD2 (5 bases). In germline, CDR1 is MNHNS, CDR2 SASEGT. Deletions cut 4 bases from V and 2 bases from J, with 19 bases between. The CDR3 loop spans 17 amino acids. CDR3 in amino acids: CASSVISRSSATDTQYF. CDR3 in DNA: TGTGCCAGCAGTGTTATTAGTAGGAGTAGCGCCACAGATACGCAGTATTTT.

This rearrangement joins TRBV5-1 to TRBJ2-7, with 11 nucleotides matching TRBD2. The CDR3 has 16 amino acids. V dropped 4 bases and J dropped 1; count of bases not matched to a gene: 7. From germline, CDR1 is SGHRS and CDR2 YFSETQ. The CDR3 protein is CASSPTSGGASYEQYF. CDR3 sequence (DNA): TGCGCCAGCAGCCCCACTAGCGGGGGTGCATCCTACGAGCAGTACTTC.

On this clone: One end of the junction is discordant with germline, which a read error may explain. The CDR3 bases are TGTGCTAGTGGTTTGGGACAGGGTTACACCGAGGAGCTGTTTTTT. Its protein product is CASGLGQGYTEELFF. J is TRBJ2-2 and V is TRBV12-5, with 7 positions matching TRBD1. This CDR3 spans 15 amino acids. Germline loops: CDR1 LGHNT, CDR2 FRNRAP. The variable domain in full, completed from reference TRBV12-5 and TRBJ2-2, reads DARVTQTPRHKVTEMGQEVTMRCQPILGHNTVFWYRQTMMQGLELLAYFRNRAPLDDSGMPKDRFSAEMPDATLATLKIQPSEPRDSAVYFCASGLGQGYTEELFFGEGSRLTVL.

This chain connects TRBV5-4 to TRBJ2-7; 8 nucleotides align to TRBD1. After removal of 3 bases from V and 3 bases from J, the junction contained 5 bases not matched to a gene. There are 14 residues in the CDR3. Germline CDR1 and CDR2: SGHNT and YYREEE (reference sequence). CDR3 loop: CASSSRDRNYEQYF. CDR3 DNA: TGTGCCAGCAGCTCAAGGGACAGGAACTACGAGCAGTACTTC.

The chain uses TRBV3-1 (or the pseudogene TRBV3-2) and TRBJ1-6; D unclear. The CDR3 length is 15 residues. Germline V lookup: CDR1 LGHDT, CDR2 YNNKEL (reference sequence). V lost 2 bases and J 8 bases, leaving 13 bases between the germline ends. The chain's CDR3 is CASSQSEGIHSPLHF. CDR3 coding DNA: TGTGCCAGCAGCCAATCCGAGGGTATCCATTCACCCCTCCACTTT.

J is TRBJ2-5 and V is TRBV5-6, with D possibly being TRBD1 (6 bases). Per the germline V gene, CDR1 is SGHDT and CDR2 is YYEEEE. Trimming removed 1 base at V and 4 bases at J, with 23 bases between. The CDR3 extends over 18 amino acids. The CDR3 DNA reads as TGTGCCAGCAGCTTGTTTCCAGGGGCGAGGGCTGTAGGAGAGACCCAGTACTTC. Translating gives CASSLFPGARAVGETQYF.

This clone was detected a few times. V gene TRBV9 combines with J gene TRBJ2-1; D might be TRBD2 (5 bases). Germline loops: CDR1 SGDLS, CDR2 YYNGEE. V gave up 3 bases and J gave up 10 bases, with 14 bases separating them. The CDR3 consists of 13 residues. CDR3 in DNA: TGTGCCAGCAGCGGCGGACCTACGGGGGAGCAGTTCTTC. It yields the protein CASSGGPTGEQFF.

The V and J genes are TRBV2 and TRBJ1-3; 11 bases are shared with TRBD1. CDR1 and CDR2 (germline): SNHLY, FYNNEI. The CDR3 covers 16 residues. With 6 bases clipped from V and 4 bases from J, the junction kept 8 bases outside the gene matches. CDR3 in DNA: TGTGCCAGCAGCGCATTGGGACAGGGGGAGGGAAACACCATATATTTT. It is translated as CASSALGQGEGNTIYF.

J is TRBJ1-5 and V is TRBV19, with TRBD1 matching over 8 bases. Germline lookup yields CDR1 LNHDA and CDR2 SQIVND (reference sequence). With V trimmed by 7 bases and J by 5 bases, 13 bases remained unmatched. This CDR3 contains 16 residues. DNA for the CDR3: TGTGCCAGTAATGGCCGTACAGGGGGAAGGGATCAGCCCCAGCATTTT. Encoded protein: CASNGRTGGRDQPQHF.

CDR3 sequence (DNA): TGTGCCAGCAGCCCTAATGACAGGGTGGAGAACTATGGCTACACCTTC. Translating it yields CASSPNDRVENYGYTF. The genes are TRBV12-1 and TRBJ1-2; TRBD1 is the table's D call, not checked against the DNA. TRBV12-1 is reported as a pseudogene. This CDR3 is 16 amino acids long.

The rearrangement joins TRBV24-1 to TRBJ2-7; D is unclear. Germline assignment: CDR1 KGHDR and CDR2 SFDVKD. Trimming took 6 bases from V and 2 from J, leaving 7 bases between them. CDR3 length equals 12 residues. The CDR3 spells CATSLPPYEQYV. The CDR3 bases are TGTGCCACCAGTCTCCCCCCCTACGAGCAGTACGTC.

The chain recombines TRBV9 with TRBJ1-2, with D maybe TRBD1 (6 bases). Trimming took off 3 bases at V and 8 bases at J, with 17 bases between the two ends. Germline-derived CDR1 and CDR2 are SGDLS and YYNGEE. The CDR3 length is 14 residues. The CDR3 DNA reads TGTGCCAGCAGCGCACACGTGACAGGACAGGGCTACACCTTC. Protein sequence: CASSAHVTGQGYTF.

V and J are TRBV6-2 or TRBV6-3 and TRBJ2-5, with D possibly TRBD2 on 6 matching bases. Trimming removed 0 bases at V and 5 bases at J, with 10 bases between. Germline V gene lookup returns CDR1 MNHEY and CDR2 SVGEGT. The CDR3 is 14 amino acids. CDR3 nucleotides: TGTGCCAGCAGTTACTCGAGCACTAGCGAGACCCAGTACTTC. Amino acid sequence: CASSYSSTSETQYF.